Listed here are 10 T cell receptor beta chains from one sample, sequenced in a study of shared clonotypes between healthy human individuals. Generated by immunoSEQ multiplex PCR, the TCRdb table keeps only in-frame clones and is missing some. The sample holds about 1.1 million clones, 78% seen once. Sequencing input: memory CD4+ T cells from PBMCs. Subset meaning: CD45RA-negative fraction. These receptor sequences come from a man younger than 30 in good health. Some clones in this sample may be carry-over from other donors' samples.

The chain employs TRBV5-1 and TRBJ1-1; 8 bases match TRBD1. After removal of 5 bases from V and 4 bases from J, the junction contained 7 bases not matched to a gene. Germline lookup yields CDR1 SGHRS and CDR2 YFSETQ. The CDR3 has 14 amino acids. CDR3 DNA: TGCGCCAGCAGTCTCCTTCAGGGGGCCACTGAAGCTTTCTTT. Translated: CASSLLQGATEAFF. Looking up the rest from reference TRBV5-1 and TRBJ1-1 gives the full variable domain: KAGVTQTPRYLIKTRGQQVTLSCSPISGHRSVSWYQQTPGQGLQFLFEYFSETQRNKGNFPGRFSGRQFSNSRSEMNVSTLELGDSALYLCASSLLQGATEAFFGQGTRLTVV.

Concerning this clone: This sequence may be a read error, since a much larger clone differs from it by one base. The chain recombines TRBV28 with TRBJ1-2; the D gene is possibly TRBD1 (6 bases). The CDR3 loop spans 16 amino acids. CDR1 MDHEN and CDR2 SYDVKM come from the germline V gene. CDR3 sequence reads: CASSENPGQRDYGYAF. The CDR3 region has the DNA TGTGCCAGCAGTGAAAACCCCGGACAGAGAGACTATGGCTACGCCTTC.

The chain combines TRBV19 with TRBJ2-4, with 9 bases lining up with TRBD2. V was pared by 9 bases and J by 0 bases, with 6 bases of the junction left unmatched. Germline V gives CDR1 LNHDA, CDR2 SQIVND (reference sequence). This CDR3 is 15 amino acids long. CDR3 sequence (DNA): TGTGCCAGCGCAACTAGCGGGCTAGCCAAAAACATTCAGTACTTC. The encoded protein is CASATSGLAKNIQYF. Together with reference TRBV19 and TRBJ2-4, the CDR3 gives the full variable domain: DGGITQSPKYLFRKEGQNVTLSCEQNLNHDAMYWYRQDPGQGLRLIYYSQIVNDFQKGDIAEGYSVSREKKESFPLTVTSAQKNPTAFYLCASATSGLAKNIQYFGAGTRLSVL.

As DNA, the CDR3 is TGCGCCAGCCACGATGGAGGGAACACTGAAGCTTTCTTT. Translating gives CASHDGGNTEAFF. The chain has TRBV5-1 and TRBJ1-1; D call uncertain. The CDR3 has 13 residues. V dropped 7 bases and J dropped 1 base, with 11 bases sitting between them. Germline V gives CDR1 SGHRS, CDR2 YFSETQ.

The CDR3 DNA reads as TGTGCCAGCGGACTGACAGGGATAGCTGAAAAACTGTTTTTT. Residues: CASGLTGIAEKLFF. This chain uses TRBV28 with TRBJ1-4; TRBD1 agrees at 7 bases. The CDR3 sequence is 14 residues long. Losses at the gene ends were 8 bases for V and 7 bases for J; bases not matched to a gene: 10. CDR1 is MDHEN and CDR2 is SYDVKM in the germline V gene.

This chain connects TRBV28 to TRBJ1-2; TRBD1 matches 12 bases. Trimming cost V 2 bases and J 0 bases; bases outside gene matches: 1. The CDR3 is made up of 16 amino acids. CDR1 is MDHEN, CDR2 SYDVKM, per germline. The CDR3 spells CASSLGTGGANYGYTF. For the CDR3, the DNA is TGTGCCAGCAGTTTAGGGACAGGGGGCGCTAACTATGGCTACACCTTC.

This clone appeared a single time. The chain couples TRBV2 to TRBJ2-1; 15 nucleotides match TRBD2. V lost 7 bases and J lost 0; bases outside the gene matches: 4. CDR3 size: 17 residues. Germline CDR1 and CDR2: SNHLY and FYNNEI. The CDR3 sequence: CASIGLAGGNSYNEQFF. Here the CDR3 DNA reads TGTGCCAGCATCGGACTAGCGGGAGGGAACTCCTACAATGAGCAGTTCTTC.

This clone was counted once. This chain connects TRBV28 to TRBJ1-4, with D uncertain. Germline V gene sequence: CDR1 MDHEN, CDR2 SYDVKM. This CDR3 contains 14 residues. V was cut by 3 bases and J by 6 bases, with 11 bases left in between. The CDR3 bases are TGTGCCAGCAGTTTGGTTGAGGGTTATGAAAAACTGTTTTTT. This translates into CASSLVEGYEKLFF.

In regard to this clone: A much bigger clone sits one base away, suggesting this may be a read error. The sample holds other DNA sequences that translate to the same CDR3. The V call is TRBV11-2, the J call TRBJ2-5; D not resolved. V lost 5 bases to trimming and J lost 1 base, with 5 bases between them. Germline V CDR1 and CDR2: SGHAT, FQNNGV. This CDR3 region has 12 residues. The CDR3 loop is CASSLVQETQYF. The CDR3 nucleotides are TGTGCCAGCAGCCTAGTCCAAGAGACCCAGTACTTC.

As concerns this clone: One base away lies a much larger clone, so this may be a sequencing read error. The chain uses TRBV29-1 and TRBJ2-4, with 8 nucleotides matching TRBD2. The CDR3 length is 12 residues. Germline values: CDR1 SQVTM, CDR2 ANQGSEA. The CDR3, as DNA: TGCGGCGGGGGGAGTGGCAAAAACATTCAGTACTTC. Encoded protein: CGGGSGKNIQYF.